This T cell receptor (beta chain) was recorded in a study of shared clonotypes between healthy human individuals. General study points: The diversity represented, both genetic and in exposure history, was limited by few donors.

The assay was immunoSEQ multiplex PCR, and TCRdb's table has in-frame clones only and misses some. The data contain about 980,000 clones, over 60% of them seen just once; the ten biggest clones take up approximately 1.5%. As concerns this clone: Its cognate antigen is unknown.

Trimming removed 0 bases from V and 8 bases from J; junction bases left unmatched: 9. CDR1 is MNHEY, CDR2 SMNVEV, per germline (reference sequence). The CDR3 consists of 16 residues. This TCR came from a man younger than 35 in good health. The V call is TRBV27, the J call TRBJ1-2, with 10 bases fitting TRBD1. Sequencing was carried out using memory CD4+ T cells sorted from blood. The subset here: CD45RA-negative fraction. DNA for the CDR3: TGTGCCAGCAGTTTATCGGAGCTTGGGACAGGGGAAGGCTACACCTTC. Its translation is CASSLSELGTGEGYTF.